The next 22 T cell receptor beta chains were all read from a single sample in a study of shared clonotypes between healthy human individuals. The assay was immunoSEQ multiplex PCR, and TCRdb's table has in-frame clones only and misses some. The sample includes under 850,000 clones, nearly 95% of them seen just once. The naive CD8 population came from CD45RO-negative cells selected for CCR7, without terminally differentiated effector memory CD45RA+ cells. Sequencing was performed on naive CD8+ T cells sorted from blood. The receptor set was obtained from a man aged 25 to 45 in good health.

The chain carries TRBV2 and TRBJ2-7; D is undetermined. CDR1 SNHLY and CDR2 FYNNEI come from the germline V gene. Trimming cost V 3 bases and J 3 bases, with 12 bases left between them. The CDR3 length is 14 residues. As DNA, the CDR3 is TGTGCCAGCAGTGATTTGGGATTTAACTACGAGCAGTACTTC. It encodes CASSDLGFNYEQYF.

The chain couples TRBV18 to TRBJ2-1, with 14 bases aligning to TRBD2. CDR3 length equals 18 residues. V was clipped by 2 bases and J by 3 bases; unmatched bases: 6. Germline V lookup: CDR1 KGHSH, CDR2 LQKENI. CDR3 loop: CASSPTGTSGRLYNEQFF. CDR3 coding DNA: TGTGCCAGCTCACCAACCGGGACTAGCGGGAGACTCTACAATGAGCAGTTCTTC.

The CDR3 loop is CASSHPGTFLSSYNEQFF. The CDR3 DNA sequence: TGTGCCAGCAGCCACCCCGGGACTTTTCTGAGCTCCTACAATGAGCAGTTCTTC. This chain links TRBV7-8 with TRBJ2-1, with a weak D call TRBD2 (6 bases). Germline lookup yields CDR1 SGHVS and CDR2 FQNEAQ. CDR3 size: 18 residues. V lost 5 bases, J lost 0 bases, and 20 bases lay in between.

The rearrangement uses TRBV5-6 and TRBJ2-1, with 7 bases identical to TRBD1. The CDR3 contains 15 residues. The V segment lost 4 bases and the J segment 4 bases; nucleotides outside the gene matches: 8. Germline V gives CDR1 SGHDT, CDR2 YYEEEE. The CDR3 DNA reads TGTGCCAGCAGCGAAGAGAACAGGGGTTACAATGAGCAGTTCTTC. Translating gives CASSEENRGYNEQFF.

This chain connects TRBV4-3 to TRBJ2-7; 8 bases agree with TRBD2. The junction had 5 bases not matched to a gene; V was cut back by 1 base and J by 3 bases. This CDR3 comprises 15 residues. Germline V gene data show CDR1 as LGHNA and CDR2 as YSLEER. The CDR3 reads CASSQGDSGIYEQYF. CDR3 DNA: TGCGCCAGCAGCCAAGGCGATAGCGGGATCTACGAGCAGTACTTC.

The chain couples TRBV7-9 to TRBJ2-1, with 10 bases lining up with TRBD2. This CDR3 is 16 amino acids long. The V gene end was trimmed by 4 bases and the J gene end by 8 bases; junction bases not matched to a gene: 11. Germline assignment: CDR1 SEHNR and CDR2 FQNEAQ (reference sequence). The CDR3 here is CASSSRLAGGADEQFF. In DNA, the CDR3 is TGTGCCAGCAGCTCCAGACTAGCGGGCGGAGCAGATGAGCAGTTCTTC.

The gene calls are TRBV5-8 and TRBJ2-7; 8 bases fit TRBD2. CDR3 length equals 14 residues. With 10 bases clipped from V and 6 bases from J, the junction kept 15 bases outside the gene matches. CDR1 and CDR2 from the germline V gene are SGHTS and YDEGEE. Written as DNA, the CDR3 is TGTGCCGGAATTGAACCGGGAGGGCCCCTCGAGCAGTACTTC. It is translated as CAGIEPGGPLEQYF.

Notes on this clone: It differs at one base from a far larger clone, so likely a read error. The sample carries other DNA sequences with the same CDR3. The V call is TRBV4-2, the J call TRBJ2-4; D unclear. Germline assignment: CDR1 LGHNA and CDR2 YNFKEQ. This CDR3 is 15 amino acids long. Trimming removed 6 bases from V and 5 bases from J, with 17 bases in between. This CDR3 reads CASSRDNADQNIQYF. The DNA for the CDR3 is TGTGCCAGCAGTCGAGACAACGCAGATCAAAACATTCAGTACTTC.

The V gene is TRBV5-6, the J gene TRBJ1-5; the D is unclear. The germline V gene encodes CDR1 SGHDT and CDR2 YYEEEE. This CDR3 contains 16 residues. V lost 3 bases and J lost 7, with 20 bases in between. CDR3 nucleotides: TGTGCCAGCAGCTCAAAATATGACGGACCGCGCCAGCCCCAGCATTTT. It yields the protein CASSSKYDGPRQPQHF.

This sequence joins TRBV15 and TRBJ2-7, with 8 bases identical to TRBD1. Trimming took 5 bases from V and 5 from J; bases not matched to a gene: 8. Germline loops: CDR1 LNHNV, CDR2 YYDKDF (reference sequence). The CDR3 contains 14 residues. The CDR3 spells CATSDGQGYHEQYF. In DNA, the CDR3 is TGTGCCACCAGCGACGGACAGGGTTACCACGAGCAGTACTTC.

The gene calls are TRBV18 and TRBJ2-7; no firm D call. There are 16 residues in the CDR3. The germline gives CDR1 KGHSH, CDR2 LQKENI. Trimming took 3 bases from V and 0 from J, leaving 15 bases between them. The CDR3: CASSPTPLGNSYEQYF. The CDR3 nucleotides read TGTGCCAGCTCACCGACCCCCCTGGGGAACTCCTACGAGCAGTACTTC.

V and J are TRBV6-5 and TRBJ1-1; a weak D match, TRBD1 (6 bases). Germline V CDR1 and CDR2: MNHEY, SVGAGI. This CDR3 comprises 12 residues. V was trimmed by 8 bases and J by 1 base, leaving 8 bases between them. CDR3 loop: CASGGWNTEAFF. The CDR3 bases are TGTGCCAGCGGGGGCTGGAACACTGAAGCTTTCTTT.

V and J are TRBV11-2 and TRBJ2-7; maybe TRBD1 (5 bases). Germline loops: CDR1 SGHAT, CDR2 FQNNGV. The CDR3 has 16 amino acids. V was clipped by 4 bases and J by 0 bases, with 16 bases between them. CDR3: CASSSSTQDSSYEQYF. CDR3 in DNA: TGTGCCAGCAGCTCCAGCACACAGGATAGCTCCTACGAGCAGTACTTC.

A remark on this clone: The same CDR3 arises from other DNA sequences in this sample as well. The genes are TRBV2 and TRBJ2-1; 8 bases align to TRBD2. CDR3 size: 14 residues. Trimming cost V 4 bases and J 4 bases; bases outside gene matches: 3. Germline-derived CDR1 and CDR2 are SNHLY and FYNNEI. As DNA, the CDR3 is TGTGCCAGCAGTGGTACTAGCGGATACAATGAGCAGTTCTTC. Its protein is CASSGTSGYNEQFF.

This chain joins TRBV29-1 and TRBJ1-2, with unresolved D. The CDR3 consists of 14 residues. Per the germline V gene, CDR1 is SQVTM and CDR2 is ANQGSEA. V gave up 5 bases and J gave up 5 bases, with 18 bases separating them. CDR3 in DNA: TGCAGCGTTTCCGGGGTAAGGAAGGAGTATGGCTACACCTTC. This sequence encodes CSVSGVRKEYGYTF. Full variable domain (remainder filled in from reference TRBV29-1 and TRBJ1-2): SAVISQKPSRDICQRGTSLTIQCQVDSQVTMMFWYRQQPGQSLTLIATANQGSEATYESGFVIDKFPISRPNLTFSTLTVSNMSPEDSSIYLCSVSGVRKEYGYTFGSGTRLTVV.

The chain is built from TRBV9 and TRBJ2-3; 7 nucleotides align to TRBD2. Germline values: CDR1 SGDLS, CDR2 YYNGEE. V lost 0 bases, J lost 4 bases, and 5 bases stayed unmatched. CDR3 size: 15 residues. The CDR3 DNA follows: TGTGCCAGCAGCGTAGTTGGAGGGAGGGCAGATACGCAGTATTTT. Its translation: CASSVVGGRADTQYF.

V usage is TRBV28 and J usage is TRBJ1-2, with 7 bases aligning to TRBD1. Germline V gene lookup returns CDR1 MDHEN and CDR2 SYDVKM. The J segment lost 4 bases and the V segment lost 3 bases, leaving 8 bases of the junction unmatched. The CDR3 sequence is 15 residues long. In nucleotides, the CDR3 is TGTGCCAGCAGTTTCCCCCTCTGGACAGGCTATGGCTACACCTTC. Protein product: CASSFPLWTGYGYTF.

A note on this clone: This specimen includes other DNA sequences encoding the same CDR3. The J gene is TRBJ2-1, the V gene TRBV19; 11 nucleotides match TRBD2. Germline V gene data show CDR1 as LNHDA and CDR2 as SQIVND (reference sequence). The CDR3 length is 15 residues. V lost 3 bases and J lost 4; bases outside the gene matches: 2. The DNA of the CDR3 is TGTGCCAGTAGTATCGGACTAGCGGGTTACAATGAGCAGTTCTTC. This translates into CASSIGLAGYNEQFF.

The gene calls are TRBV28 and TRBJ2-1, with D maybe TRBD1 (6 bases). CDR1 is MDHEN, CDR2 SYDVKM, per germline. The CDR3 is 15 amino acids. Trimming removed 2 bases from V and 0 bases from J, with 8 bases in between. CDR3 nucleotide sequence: TGTGCCAGCAGTTTAGCGGACAGCTCCTACAATGAGCAGTTCTTC. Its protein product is CASSLADSSYNEQFF.

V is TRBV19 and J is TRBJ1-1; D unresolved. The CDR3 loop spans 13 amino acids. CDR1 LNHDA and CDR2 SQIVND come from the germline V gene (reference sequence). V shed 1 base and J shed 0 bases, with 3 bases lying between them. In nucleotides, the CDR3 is TGTGCCAGTAGTATAGTAATGAACACTGAAGCTTTCTTT. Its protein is CASSIVMNTEAFF.

The chain's CDR3 is CASSPDRGRLQETQYF. The CDR3 coding sequence is TGCGCCAGCAGCCCGGACAGGGGGCGCTTACAAGAGACCCAGTACTTC. V gene TRBV5-1 combines with J gene TRBJ2-5, with TRBD1 matching 11 bases. Germline V gene lookup returns CDR1 SGHRS and CDR2 YFSETQ. The CDR3 loop spans 16 amino acids. The V and J ends lost 4 bases and 2 bases, in that order; junction bases with no gene match: 7.

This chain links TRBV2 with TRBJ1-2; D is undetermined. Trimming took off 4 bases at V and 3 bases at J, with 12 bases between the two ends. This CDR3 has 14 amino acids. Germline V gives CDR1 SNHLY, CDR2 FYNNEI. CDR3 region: CASSGAGIDYGYTF. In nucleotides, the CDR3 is TGTGCCAGCAGTGGAGCGGGGATCGACTATGGCTACACCTTC.